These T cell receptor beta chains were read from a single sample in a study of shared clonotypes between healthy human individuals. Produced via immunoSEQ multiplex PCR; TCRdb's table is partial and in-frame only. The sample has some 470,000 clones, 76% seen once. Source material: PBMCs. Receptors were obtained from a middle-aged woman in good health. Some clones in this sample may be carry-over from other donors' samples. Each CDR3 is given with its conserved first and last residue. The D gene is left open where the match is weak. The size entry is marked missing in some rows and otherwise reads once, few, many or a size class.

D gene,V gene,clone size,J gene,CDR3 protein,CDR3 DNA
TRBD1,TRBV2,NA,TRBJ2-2,CASGGQGASSWELFF,TGTGCCAGCGGCGGACAGGGGGCCTCCTCTTGGGAGCTGTTTTTT
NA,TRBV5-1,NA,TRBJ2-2,CASSYGTFNTGELFF,TGCGCCAGCAGCTACGGGACTTTTAACACCGGGGAGCTGTTTTTT
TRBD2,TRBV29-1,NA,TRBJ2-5,CSVRGGTSGTQETQYF,TGCAGCGTTAGGGGGGGGACTAGCGGAACCCAAGAGACCCAGTACTTC
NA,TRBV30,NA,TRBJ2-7,CAWSFGGRTYEQYF,TGTGCCTGGAGTTTCGGGGGCCGGACCTACGAGCAGTACTTC
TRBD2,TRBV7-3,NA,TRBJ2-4,CASSPGLDQNIQYF,TGTGCCAGCAGCCCAGGACTAGACCAAAACATTCAGTACTTC
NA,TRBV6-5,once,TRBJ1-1,CASSPGSRPNTEAFF,TGTGCCAGCAGTCCGGGGAGTCGGCCGAACACTGAAGCTTTCTTT
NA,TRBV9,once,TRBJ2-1,CASSPSSVIHNEQFF,TGTGCCAGCAGCCCCAGCAGTGTGATCCACAATGAGCAGTTCTTC
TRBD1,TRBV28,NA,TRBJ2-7,CASSFPGTGSPQYF,TGTGCCAGCAGTTTCCCCGGGACAGGGTCCCCGCAGTACTTC
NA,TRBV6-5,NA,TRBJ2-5,CASSYPGTKETQYF,TGTGCCAGCAGTTACCCAGGAACCAAAGAGACCCAGTACTTC
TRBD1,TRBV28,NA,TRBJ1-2,CASRTQGAPYGYTF,TGTGCCAGCAGGACACAGGGGGCGCCCTATGGCTACACCTTC
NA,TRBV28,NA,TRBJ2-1,CASRRGHPHEQFF,TGTGCCAGCAGAAGAGGACACCCTCATGAGCAGTTCTTC
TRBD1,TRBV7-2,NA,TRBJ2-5,CASSPTGEETQYF,TGTGCCAGCAGCCCGACAGGGGAGGAGACCCAGTACTTC
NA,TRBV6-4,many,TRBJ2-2,CASSESSDHGELFF,TGTGCCAGCAGTGAGTCTAGCGATCACGGGGAGCTGTTTTTT
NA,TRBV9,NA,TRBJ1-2,CASSVTPEYGYTF,TGTGCCAGCAGCGTCACCCCAGAGTATGGCTACACCTTC
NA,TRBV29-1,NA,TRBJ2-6,CSVEKGDGRSGANVLTF,TGCAGCGTTGAAAAGGGGGACGGCCGCTCTGGGGCCAACGTCCTGACTTTC
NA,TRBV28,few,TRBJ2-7,CASSLGLDDEQYF,TGTGCCAGCAGTTTGGGCCTGGACGACGAGCAGTACTTC
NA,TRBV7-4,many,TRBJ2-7,CASSFLRYSPYEQYF,TGTGCCAGCAGTTTCCTCCGCTACTCACCCTACGAGCAGTACTTC
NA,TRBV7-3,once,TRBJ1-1,CASSPSSITEAFF,TGTGCCAGCAGCCCATCATCGATAACTGAAGCTTTCTTT
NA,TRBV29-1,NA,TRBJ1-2,CSELDDYGYTF,TGCAGCGAACTAGACGACTATGGCTACACCTTC
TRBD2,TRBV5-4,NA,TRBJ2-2,CASSPGLARGELFF,TGTGCCAGCAGCCCGGGACTAGCTCGGGGGGAGCTGTTTTTT
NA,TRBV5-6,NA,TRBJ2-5,CASSRWDSQETQYF,TGTGCCAGCAGCCGCTGGGACTCACAAGAGACCCAGTACTTC
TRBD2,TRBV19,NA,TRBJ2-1,CASSIGTSVPYNEQFF,TGTGCCAGTAGTATCGGGACTAGCGTGCCCTACAATGAGCAGTTCTTC
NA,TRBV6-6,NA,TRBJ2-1,CASSYETEQFF,TGTGCCAGCAGTTACGAGACTGAGCAGTTCTTC
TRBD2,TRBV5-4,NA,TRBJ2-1,CASSLGTSGRNEQFF,TGTGCCAGCAGCCTCGGGACTAGCGGGAGGAATGAGCAGTTCTTC
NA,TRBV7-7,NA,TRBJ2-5,CASSLNPGGETQYF,TGTGCCAGCAGCTTAAATCCAGGGGGGGAGACCCAGTACTTC
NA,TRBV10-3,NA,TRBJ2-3,CAISFRGTDTQYF,TGTGCCATCTCATTTAGGGGAACAGATACGCAGTATTTT
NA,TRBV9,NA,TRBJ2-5,CASSQSSTVPYF,TGTGCCAGCAGCCAAAGCTCCACCGTCCCGTACTTC
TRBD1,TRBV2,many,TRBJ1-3,CARRQGLGNTIYF,TGTGCCAGGAGACAGGGGCTTGGAAACACCATATATTTT
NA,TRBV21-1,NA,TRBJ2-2,CASRPEFNTGELFF,TGTGCCAGCAGACCGGAGTTCAACACCGGGGAGCTGTTTTTT
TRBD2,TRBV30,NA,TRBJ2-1,CAWSDSLAGGYNEQFF,TGTGCCTGGAGCGACTCCCTAGCGGGAGGCTACAATGAGCAGTTCTTC
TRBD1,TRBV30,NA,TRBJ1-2,CAWSGTGDYYGYTF,TGTGCCTGGAGTGGGACAGGAGACTACTATGGCTACACCTTC
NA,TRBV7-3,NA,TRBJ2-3,CASSPDPTDTQYF,TGTGCCAGCAGCCCGGACCCCACAGATACGCAGTATTTT
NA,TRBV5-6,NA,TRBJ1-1,CASSSWGRLNTEAFF,TGTGCCAGCAGCTCGTGGGGACGGCTGAACACTGAAGCTTTCTTT
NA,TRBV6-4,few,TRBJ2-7,CASSAQRWVRGYEQYF,TGTGCCAGCAGTGCCCAGAGATGGGTAAGGGGCTACGAGCAGTACTTC
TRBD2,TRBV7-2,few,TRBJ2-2,CASSLIAGGVGELFF,TGTGCCAGCAGCTTAATAGCGGGAGGAGTCGGGGAGCTGTTTTTT
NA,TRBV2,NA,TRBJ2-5,CASSEQGETQYF,TGTGCCAGCAGTGAACAGGGTGAGACCCAGTACTTC
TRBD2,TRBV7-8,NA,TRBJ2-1,CASSFASGVYNEQFF,TGTGCCAGCAGCTTTGCTAGCGGGGTCTACAATGAGCAGTTCTTC
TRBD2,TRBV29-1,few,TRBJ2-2,CSASGRANTGELFF,TGCAGCGCAAGCGGGAGGGCCAACACCGGGGAGCTGTTTTTT
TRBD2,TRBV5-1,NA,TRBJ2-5,CASSTLLAGEGETQYF,TGCGCCAGCAGCACCCTACTAGCGGGAGAGGGAGAGACCCAGTACTTC
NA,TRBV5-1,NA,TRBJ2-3,CASSLVPQADTQYF,TGCGCCAGCAGCTTGGTGCCCCAGGCTGATACGCAGTATTTT
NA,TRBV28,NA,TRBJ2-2,CASSFLVTGELFF,TGTGCCAGCAGTTTTTTGGTTACCGGGGAGCTGTTTTTT
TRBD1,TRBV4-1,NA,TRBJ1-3,CASSPGQAKSSGNTIYF,TGCGCCAGCAGCCCGGGACAGGCGAAGTCCTCTGGAAACACCATATATTTT
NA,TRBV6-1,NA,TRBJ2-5,CASSWTIQETQYF,TGTGCCAGCAGCTGGACCATTCAAGAGACCCAGTACTTC
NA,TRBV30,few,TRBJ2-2,CAKDVNTGELFF,TGTGCCAAAGACGTGAACACCGGGGAGCTGTTCTTT